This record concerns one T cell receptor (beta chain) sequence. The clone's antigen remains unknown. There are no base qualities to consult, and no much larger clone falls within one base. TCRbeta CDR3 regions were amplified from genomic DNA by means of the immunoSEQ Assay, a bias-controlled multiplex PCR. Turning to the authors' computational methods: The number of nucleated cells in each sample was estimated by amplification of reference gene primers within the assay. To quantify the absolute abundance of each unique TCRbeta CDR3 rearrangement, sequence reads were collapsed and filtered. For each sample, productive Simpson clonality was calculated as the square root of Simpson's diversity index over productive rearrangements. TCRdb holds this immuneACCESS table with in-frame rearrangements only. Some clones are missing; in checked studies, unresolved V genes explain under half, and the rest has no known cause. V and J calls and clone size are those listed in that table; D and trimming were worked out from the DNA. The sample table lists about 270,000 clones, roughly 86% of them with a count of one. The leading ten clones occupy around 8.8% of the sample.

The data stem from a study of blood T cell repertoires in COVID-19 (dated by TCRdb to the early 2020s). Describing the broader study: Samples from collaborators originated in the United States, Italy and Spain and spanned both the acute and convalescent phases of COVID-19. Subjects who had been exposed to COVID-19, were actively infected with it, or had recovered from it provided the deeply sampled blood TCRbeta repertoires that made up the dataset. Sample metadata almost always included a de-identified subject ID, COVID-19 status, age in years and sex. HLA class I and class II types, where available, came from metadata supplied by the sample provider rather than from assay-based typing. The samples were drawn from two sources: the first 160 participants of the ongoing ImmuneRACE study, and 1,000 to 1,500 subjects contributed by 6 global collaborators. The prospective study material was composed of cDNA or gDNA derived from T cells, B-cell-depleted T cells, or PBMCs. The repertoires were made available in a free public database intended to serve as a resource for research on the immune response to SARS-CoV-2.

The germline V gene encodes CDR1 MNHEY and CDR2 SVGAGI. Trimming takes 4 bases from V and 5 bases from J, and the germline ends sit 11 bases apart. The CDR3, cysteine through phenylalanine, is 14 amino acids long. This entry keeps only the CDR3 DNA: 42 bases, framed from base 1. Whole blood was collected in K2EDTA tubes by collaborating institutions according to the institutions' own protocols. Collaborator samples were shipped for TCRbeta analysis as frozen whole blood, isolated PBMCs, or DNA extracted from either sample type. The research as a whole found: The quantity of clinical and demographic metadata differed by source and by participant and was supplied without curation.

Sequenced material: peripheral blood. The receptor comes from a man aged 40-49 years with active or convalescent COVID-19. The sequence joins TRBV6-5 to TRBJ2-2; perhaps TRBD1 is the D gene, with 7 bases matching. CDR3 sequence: CASSWTGGTGELFF. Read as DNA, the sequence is TGTGCCAGCAGTTGGACAGGAGGGACCGGGGAGCTGTTTTTT.